This note documents a single TCR beta chain sequence. The sample belongs to a study of blood T cell repertoires in COVID-19. Across the whole study: In each case, the material was cDNA or gDNA derived from T cells, B-cell-depleted T cells, or PBMCs.

TCRdb's table, derived via immunoSEQ multiplex PCR, lists solely in-frame clones and lacks some. The sample lists 65,000 to 90,000 clones, 80% to 90% occurring once. Germline CDR1 and CDR2: SGHVS and FQNEAQ. J was trimmed by 6 bases and V by 7 bases; bases with no gene match: 10. The CDR3 covers 14 residues. The rearrangement joins TRBV7-8 to TRBJ2-7; 9 bases map to TRBD2. The TCR was taken from a human donor in a cohort sampled during active COVID-19. Sequencing input: peripheral blood. In nucleotides, the CDR3 is TGTGCCAGCAATCCGGGGCTAGCGGGAATCGAGCAGTACTTC. Protein product: CASNPGLAGIEQYF.